Sequencing of this T cell receptor (beta chain) was carried out in a study of HIV-infected patients and healthy controls. As for the study in general: The CD4:CD8 ratio increased slightly in early therapy, but CD8 counts showed no consistent change.

The sample holds many counts of this clonotype. Its antigen is unidentified. Alpha and beta constant-region primers primed reverse transcription of around 540 ng RNA. Separate chain-specific third strand synthesis with multiplexing indices produced the alpha and beta libraries. TCRdb redid the calling of the 5' RACE reads with MiXCR, one entry per CDR3 protein. This table has roughly 20,000 distinct CDR3 sequences, approximately 9% appearing once. The germline V gene has CDR1 MGHRA and CDR2 YSYEKL. This CDR3 spans 17 amino acids. The junction had 7 bases not matched to a gene; V was cut back by 0 bases and J by 4 bases. Follow-up blood was drawn about 14 weeks, roughly three months, after antiretroviral therapy began. The repertoire came from unfractionated whole blood and reflected all unsorted peripheral T cells. Findings and caveats of the study: MAIT alpha-chain CDR3s were frequent in healthy controls, depleted in HIV+.

This clonotype originated in an adult with HIV infection. Source: blood, taken during antiretroviral therapy. The chain uses TRBV4-1 and TRBJ2-5; 11 nucleotides match TRBD2. DNA of the CDR3: TGCGCCAGCAGCCAAGAAGGGCTAGCGGGGGGCCCAGAGACCCAGTACTTC. It translates to CASSQEGLAGGPETQYF.